The T cell receptor beta chain described here comes from a study of post-analysis software for immune sequencing data. Study summary: Secondary progressive, relapsing-remitting and progressive-relapsing multiple sclerosis were among the included disease courses.

The authors incorporated unique molecular identifiers into the TCR beta cDNA libraries. Each sample of roughly 0.95 to 10 million input T cells yielded roughly 500,000 cDNA molecules, so each molecule approximated one T cell. TCRdb independently ran MiXCR on the PCR reads; one entry per CDR3 protein. Of 350,000 to 500,000 distinct CDR3 sequences listed, about 39% are singletons. The CDR3 has 16 residues. V lost 1 base to trimming and J lost 0 bases, with 13 bases between them. Germline CDR1 and CDR2: MGHRA and YSYEKL. Study-level points and caveats: By F measure, samples from a shared preparation batch strongly co-clustered. Roughly five TRBV segments appeared more often in patients than in controls, and TRBV5-6, TRBV5-1 and TRBV20-1 were among these. Patients with multiple sclerosis recorded significantly lower normalized Chao1 diversity than controls, the study found.

This clonotype was observed once. As yet, its antigen is unknown. The chain combines TRBV4-1 with TRBJ2-7; tentatively, D is TRBD2 (6 bases). The clonotype comes from a girl aged 2-10 years with multiple sclerosis. The sample consisted of blood. DNA for the CDR3: TGCGCCAGCAGCCAAGTATGGGACTCGACCTCCTACGAGCAGTACTTC. Amino acid sequence: CASSQVWDSTSYEQYF.